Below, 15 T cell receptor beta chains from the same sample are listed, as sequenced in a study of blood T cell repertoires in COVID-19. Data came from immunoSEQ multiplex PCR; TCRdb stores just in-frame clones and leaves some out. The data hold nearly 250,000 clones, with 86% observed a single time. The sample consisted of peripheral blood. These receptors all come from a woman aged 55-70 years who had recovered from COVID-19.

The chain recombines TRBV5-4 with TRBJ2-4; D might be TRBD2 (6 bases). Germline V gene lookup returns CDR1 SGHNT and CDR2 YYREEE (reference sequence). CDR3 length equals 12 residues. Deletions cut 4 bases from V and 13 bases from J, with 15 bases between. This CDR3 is CASSRTNKEQYF. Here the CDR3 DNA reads TGTGCCAGCAGCAGGACTAACAAGGAGCAGTACTTC.

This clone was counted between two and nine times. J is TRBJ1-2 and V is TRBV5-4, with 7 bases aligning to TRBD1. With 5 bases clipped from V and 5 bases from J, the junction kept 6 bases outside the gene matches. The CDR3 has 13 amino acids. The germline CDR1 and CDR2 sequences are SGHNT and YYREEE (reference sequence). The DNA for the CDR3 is TGTGCCAGCAGTGGGACAGCATTGTATGGCTACACCTTC. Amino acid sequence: CASSGTALYGYTF.

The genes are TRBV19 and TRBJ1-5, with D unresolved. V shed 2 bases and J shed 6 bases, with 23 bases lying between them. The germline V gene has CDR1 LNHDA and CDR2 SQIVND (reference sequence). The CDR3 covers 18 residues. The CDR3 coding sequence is TGTGCCAGTAGTATAAGGGAGGCCCGACGTCTAAAGGGTCAGCCCCAGCATTTT. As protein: CASSIREARRLKGQPQHF.

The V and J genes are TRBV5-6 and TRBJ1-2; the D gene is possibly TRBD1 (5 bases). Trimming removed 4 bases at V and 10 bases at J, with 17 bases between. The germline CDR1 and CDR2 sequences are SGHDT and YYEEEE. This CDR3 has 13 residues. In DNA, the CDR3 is TGTGCCAGCAGCCTCCCTGGAGGGGTGGACTACACCTTC. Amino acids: CASSLPGGVDYTF.

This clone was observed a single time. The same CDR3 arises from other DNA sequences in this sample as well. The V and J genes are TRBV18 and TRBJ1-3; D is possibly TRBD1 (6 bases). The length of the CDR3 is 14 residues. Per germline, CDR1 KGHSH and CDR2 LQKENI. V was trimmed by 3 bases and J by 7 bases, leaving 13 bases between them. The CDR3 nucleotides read TGTGCCAGCTCACCCCAGGGGTCGGGGAACACCATATATTTT. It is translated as CASSPQGSGNTIYF.

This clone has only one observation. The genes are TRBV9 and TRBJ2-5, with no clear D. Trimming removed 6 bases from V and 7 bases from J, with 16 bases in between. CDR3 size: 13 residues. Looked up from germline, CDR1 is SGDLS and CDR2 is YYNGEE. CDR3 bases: TGTGCCAGCAACGCCCTGTCGCCAGGGACCCAGTACTTC. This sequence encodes CASNALSPGTQYF.

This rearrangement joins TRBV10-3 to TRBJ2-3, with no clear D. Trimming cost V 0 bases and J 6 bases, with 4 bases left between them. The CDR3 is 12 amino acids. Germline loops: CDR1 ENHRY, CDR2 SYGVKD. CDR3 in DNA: TGTGCCATCAGTGAGTCCCGGGATACGCAGTATTTT. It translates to CAISESRDTQYF.

The CDR3, as DNA: TGTGCCAGCAGCCCGGGACAGGGGAGCGAGCAGTACTTC. It encodes CASSPGQGSEQYF. The chain links TRBV12-3 or TRBV12-4 to TRBJ2-7, with 10 bases identical to TRBD1. Trimming removed 6 bases from V and 6 bases from J; junction bases left unmatched: 5. This CDR3 comprises 13 residues.

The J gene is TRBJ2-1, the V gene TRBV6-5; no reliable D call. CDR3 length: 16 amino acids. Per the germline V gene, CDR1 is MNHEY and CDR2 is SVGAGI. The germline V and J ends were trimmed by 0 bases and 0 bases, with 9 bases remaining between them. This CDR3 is CASSYSRLVSYNEQFF. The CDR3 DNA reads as TGTGCCAGCAGTTACTCGAGGCTAGTCTCCTACAATGAGCAGTTCTTC.

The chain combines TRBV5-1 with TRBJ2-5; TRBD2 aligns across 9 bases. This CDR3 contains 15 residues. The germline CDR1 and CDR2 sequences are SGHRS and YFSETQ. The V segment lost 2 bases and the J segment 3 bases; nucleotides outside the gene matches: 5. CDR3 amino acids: CASSLERGAKETQYF. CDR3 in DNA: TGCGCCAGCAGCTTAGAGCGGGGGGCCAAAGAGACCCAGTACTTC.

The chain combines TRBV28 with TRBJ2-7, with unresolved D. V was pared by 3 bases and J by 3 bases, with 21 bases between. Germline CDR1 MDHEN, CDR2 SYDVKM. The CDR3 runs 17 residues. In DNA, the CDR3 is TGTGCCAGCAGTTTCAGTCAGTTGTCGCGAGGATTCTACGAGCAGTACTTC. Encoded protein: CASSFSQLSRGFYEQYF.

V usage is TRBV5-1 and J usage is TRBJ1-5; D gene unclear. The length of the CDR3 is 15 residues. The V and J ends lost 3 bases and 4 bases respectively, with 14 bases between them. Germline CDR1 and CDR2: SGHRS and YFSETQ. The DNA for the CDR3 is TGCGCCAGCAGCTATGGAGGCATCGCTAATCAGCCCCAGCATTTT. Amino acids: CASSYGGIANQPQHF.

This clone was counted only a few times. The CDR3 region has the DNA TGTGCCAGCAGATTGGACAGGGACACTCAGCCCCAGCATTTT. This gives the protein CASRLDRDTQPQHF. The V call is TRBV2, the J call TRBJ1-5; 8 bases line up with TRBD1. The CDR3 contains 14 residues. CDR1 is SNHLY, CDR2 FYNNEI, per germline. The V segment lost 6 bases and the J segment 6 bases; nucleotides outside the gene matches: 7.

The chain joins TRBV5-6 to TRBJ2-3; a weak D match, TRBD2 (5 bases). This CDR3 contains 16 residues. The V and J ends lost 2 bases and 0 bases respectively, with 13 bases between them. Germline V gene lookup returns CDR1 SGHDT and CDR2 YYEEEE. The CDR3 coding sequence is TGTGCCAGCAGCTTAGAGGGCTTCCCTAGCACAGATACGCAGTATTTT. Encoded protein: CASSLEGFPSTDTQYF.

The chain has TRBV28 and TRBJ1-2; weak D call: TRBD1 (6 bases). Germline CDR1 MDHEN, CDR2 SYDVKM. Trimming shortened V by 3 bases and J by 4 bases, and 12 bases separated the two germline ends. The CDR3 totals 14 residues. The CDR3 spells CASSFEGGGYGYTF. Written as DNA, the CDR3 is TGTGCCAGCAGTTTTGAGGGAGGGGGCTATGGCTACACCTTC.